What follows describes a single TCR beta chain. Its antigen is not identified. This CDR3 comprises 15 residues. Per germline, CDR1 MDHEN and CDR2 SYDVKM. V was shortened by 6 bases and J by 3 bases, with 15 bases between the two germline ends. The sample originates from a study of beta chain features in type 1 diabetes. Study-wide background: Sorted cells, more than 95,000,000 in number, were examined across all samples. Findings and limits, study-wide: Amplification by PCR could prefer shorter templates, with the same effect in patients and controls. Any HLA type influence on TCRB rearrangement was left unresolved here. The study found moderately but significantly shorter TCRB CDR3s in all four CD4+ subsets of Type 1 diabetes patients.

The study reverse transcribed the entire isolated RNA, so it sequenced expressed TCRB transcripts. Data came from immunoSEQ multiplex PCR; TCRdb stores just in-frame clones and leaves some out. The sample consists of about 260,000 clones, around 20% of them appearing once. Each population that was sorted was more than 98% pure. This rearrangement joins TRBV28 to TRBJ1-5; D gene ambiguous. The sequence derives from a woman in her forties with type 1 diabetes. The sequencing input was naive CD4+ T cells from blood. CDR3 in amino acids: CASSLAGVLNQPQHF. CDR3 nucleotides: TGTGCCAGCAGCTTAGCCGGGGTACTCAATCAGCCCCAGCATTTT.